Described below is a single TCR beta chain sequence and its context. CDR1 is GTSNPN, CDR2 SVGIG, per germline (reference sequence). Trimming left V 7 bases short and J 4 bases short, with 10 bases between. The length of the CDR3 is 11 residues. This sample was included in a study of control samples from healthy donors and cancer patients. Profiled with immunoSEQ multiplex PCR; TCRdb holds only in-frame clones, not every one. The data hold around 92,000 clones, with around 82% observed a single time. The source is a man between 60 and 70 years old in good health. The V call is TRBV30, the J call TRBJ1-2; D gene uncertain. Sequenced sample: blood. CDR3 DNA sequence: TGTGCCTTCGGGGTGGCCTATGGCTACACCTTC. Its protein product is CAFGVAYGYTF.